Presented here are 5 T cell receptor beta chains from one specimen sequenced in a study of T cell responses to AZD1222 COVID-19 vaccine. Measured with immunoSEQ multiplex PCR; TCRdb has only the in-frame clones, and not every one. This repertoire shows tens of thousands of clones, approximately 89% found once; its top ten account for roughly 5.6%. Material: peripheral blood, obtained on day 0 of MenACWY control vaccination. These receptor sequences come from an adult in good health.

V and J are TRBV25-1 and TRBJ2-3; 9 positions match TRBD2. The CDR3 length is 15 residues. From germline, CDR1 is MGHDK and CDR2 SYGVNS. With V trimmed by 1 base and J by 4 bases, 3 bases remained unmatched. The CDR3: CASSEWGGGADTQYF. CDR3 in DNA: TGTGCCAGCAGTGAATGGGGCGGGGGGGCAGATACGCAGTATTTT.

This clone was seen once. This sequence joins TRBV5-1 and TRBJ2-1; 11 nucleotides match TRBD2. J was trimmed by 6 bases and V by 4 bases; bases with no gene match: 6. The CDR3 spans 15 residues. Germline CDR1 SGHRS, CDR2 YFSETQ. CDR3 residues: CASSPLAGGSNEQFF. The CDR3 DNA reads TGCGCCAGCAGCCCCTTAGCGGGGGGGTCCAATGAGCAGTTCTTC.

The chain carries TRBV11-2 and TRBJ2-1; possible D gene TRBD2, 6 bases. Trimming removed 5 bases at V and 7 bases at J, with 18 bases between. The CDR3 spans 15 residues. From germline, CDR1 is SGHAT and CDR2 FQNNGV. CDR3 bases: TGTGCCAGCAGCCCCCAGAACCCTCGGGGGAATGAGCAGTTCTTC. Translation gives CASSPQNPRGNEQFF.

The rearrangement uses TRBV20-1 and TRBJ2-4, with D possibly being TRBD2 (6 bases). The CDR3 has 16 amino acids. Germline CDR1 and CDR2: DFQATT and SNEGSKA (reference sequence). With 3 bases removed from V and 8 bases from J, the gap between germline ends came to 23 bases. CDR3 residues: CSASRASVQPGDIQYF. CDR3 nucleotides: TGCAGTGCTAGTAGGGCTAGCGTCCAACCGGGGGACATTCAGTACTTC.

The DNA of the CDR3 is TGTGCCAGCAGGCTTCTGGGGGGCGGAGCAACTAATGAAAAACTGTTTTTT. Protein: CASRLLGGGATNEKLFF. The chain links TRBV7-8 to TRBJ1-4, with D maybe TRBD1 (6 bases). Per germline, CDR1 SGHVS and CDR2 FQNEAQ. The V and J ends lost 6 bases and 0 bases respectively, with 17 bases between them. The CDR3 is 17 amino acids.